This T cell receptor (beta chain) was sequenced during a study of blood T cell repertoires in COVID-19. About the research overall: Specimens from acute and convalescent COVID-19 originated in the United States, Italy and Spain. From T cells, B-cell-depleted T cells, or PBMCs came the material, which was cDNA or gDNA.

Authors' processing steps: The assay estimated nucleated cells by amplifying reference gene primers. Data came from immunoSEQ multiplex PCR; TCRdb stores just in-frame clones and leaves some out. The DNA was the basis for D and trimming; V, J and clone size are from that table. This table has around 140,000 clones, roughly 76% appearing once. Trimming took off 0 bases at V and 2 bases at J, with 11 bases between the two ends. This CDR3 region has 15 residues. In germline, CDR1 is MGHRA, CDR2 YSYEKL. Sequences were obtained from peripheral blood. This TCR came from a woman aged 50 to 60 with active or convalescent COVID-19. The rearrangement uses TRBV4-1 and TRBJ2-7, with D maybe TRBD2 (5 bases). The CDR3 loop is CASSQEIRRAYEQYF. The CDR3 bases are TGCGCCAGCAGCCAAGAGATCCGGCGGGCCTACGAGCAGTACTTC.